The present TCR beta chain was sequenced within a study of T cell responses to AZD1222 COVID-19 vaccine. In the case of this clone: Antigen: not known.

V shed 3 bases and J shed 4 bases, with 12 bases lying between them. Germline V lookup: CDR1 LNHDA, CDR2 SQIVND (reference sequence). The CDR3 has 14 residues. Study findings and constraints: Samples come after the peak T cell response, not at day 14. Baseline seropositives among AZD1222 recipients totaled only six or seven. Close to half of all spike-specific TCRs reportedly target regions of the variants that are unmutated. Clonal diversity may have been underestimated, and the donors were mostly white British, with more females than males.

Profiling relied on immunoSEQ multiplex PCR, and the TCRdb table lists in-frame clones only, not all of them. The sample yields 80,000 or so clones, roughly 80% seen once. V is TRBV19 and J is TRBJ2-5; either TRBD1 or TRBD2 may supply D (5 bases each). Sequencing used peripheral blood, obtained 28 days after the second dose of the MenACWY control vaccine. This clonotype was sampled from an adult who received the MenACWY meningococcal vaccine as a control. CDR3 nucleotides: TGTGCCAGTAGTATTTATTTTGGGGGAGAGACCCAGTACTTC. Its translation: CASSIYFGGETQYF.